The following is a T cell receptor (beta chain) sequence with its context. These data are taken from a study of blood T cell repertoires in COVID-19. Sequencing was performed with immunoSEQ multiplex PCR; in TCRdb, only in-frame clones are kept and a portion is missing. The table includes just over 75,000 clones, less than 90% detected once. The V gene's germline CDR1 is SGHRS and CDR2 YFSETQ. The CDR3 loop spans 13 amino acids. Trimming left V 4 bases short and J 5 bases short, with 12 bases between. The gene calls are TRBV5-1 and TRBJ2-5, with TRBD2 as a possible D gene (5 bases). This TCR was sampled from a man aged 55 to 70 with active or convalescent COVID-19. The material sequenced was peripheral blood. The CDR3 protein is CASSIRDGETQYF. In nucleotides, the CDR3 is TGCGCCAGCAGCATCCGGGATGGCGAGACCCAGTACTTC.